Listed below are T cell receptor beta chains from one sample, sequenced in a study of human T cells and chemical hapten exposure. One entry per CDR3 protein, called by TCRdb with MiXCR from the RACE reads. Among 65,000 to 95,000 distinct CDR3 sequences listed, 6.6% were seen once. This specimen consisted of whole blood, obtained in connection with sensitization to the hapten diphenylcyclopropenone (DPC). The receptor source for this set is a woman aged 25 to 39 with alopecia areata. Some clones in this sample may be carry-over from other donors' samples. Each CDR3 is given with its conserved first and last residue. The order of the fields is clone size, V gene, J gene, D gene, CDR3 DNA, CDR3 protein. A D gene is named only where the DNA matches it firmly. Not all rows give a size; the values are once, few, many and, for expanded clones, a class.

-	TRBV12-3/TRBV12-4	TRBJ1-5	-	TGTGCCAGCAGTTTACGACACCAGGGTCAGCCCCAGCATTTT	CASSLRHQGQPQHF
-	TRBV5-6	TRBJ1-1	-	TGTGCCAGCAGCTTGGTCTGGGGGGACGCTGAAGCTTTCTTT	CASSLVWGDAEAFF
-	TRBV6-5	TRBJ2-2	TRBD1	TGTGCCAGCAGTTACTCCCCGACAGGGCAACTCACCGGGGAGCTGTTTTTT	CASSYSPTGQLTGELFF
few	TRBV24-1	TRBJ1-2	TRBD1	TGTGCCACCAGTGATAAGGGACAGAACTATGGCTACACCTTC	CATSDKGQNYGYTF
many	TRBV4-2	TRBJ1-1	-	TGTGCCAGCAGCCAAGGGGTAGGGGGGTTGAGCCCAAAAGCTTTCTTT	CASSQGVGGLSPKAFF
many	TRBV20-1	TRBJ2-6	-	TGCAGTGCTAGAGGGGCAGGTCCCTCTGGGGCCAACGTCCTGACTTTC	CSARGAGPSGANVLTF
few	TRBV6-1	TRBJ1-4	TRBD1	TGTGCCAGCAGTGATGTCAGGGGGACTAATGAAAAACTGTTTTTT	CASSDVRGTNEKLFF
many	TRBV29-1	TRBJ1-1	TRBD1	TGCAGCGTTGGCTTGACAGGGATGAACACTGAAGCTTTCTTT	CSVGLTGMNTEAFF
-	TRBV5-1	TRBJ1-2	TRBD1	TGCGCCAGCAGCCCACTGGGACCCCTCGGGACAGGAAGCTATGGCTACACCTTC	CASSPLGPLGTGSYGYTF
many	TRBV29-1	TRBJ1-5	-	TGCAGCGTTGGAGGCAATCAGCCCCAGCATTTT	CSVGGNQPQHF
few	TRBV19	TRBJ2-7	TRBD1	TGTGCCAGTAGTGTCTCCGGGACAGGGAGCAACGAGCAGTACTTC	CASSVSGTGSNEQYF
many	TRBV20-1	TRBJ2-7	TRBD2	TGCAGTGCTAGCGGACTAGTGAACTCCTACGAGCAGTACTTC	CSASGLVNSYEQYF
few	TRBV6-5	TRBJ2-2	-	TGTGCCAGCAGTTACGGTTTGGGGACCGGGGAGCTGTTTTTT	CASSYGLGTGELFF
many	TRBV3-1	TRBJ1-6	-	TGTGCCAGCAGCCCCGGAAGGCAGAATTCACCCCTCCACTTT	CASSPGRQNSPLHF
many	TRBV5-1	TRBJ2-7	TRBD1	TGCGCCAGCAGCTCTGGACAGGGGTGGTACGAGCAGTACTTC	CASSSGQGWYEQYF
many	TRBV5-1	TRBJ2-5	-	TGCGCCAGCAGCGGGGGACCCCAAGAGACCCAGTACTTC	CASSGGPQETQYF
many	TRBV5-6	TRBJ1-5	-	TGTGCCAGCAGCTTGTTACGGAGCAATCAGCCCCAGCATTTT	CASSLLRSNQPQHF
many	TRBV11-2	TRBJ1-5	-	TGTGCCAGCAGCCTTCGCCAGGGTCACAATCAGCCCCAGCATTTT	CASSLRQGHNQPQHF
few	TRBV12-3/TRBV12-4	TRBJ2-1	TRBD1	TGTGCCAGCAGTTTTACAGGGGGCGTTGAGCAGTTCTTC	CASSFTGGVEQFF
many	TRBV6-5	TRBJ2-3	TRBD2	TGTGCCAGCAGTTCCAGCCAAGGACTAGCGGGGGGCCGGAGCACAGATACGCAGTATTTT	CASSSSQGLAGGRSTDTQYF
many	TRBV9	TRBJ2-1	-	TGTGCCAGCAGCGTAGTGACTTCCTACAATGAGCAGTTCTTC	CASSVVTSYNEQFF
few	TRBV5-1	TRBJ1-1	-	TGCGCCAGCAGCTTGCTGGGGCTGGACACTGAAGCTTTCTTT	CASSLLGLDTEAFF
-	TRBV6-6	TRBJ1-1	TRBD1	TGTGCCAGCAGTTACCGTAGGGACAGGGACACTGAAGCTTTCTTT	CASSYRRDRDTEAFF
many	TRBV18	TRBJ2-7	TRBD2	TGTGCCAGCTCACCGGGGGGGAGACCCTACGAGCAGTACTTC	CASSPGGRPYEQYF
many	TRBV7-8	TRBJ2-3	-	TGTGCCAGCAGCTTGGAGGGGGCCTCCACAGATACGCAGTATTTT	CASSLEGASTDTQYF
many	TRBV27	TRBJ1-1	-	TGTGCCAGCAGGTTGGGCAGGGTAACTGAAGCTTTCTTT	CASRLGRVTEAFF
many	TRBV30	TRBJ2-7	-	TGTGCCTGGAGTGTTCGACGGGACGAGCAGTACTTC	CAWSVRRDEQYF
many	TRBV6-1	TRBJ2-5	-	TGTGCCAGCAGTGATGGGTCAGTAGGGGGGCGGACCCAGTACTTC	CASSDGSVGGRTQYF
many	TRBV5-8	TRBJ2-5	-	TGTGCCAGCAGCTTGGCCCGGACTTCGGGAGAGACCCAGTACTTC	CASSLARTSGETQYF
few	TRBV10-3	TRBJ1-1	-	TGTGCCATCAGTGAACCGACGGGGGGGATGAACACTGAAGCTTTCTTT	CAISEPTGGMNTEAFF
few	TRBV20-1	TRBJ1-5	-	TGCAGTGCTTATAAGCTCGGGGGTAGGGTAAATCAGCCCCAGCATTTT	CSAYKLGGRVNQPQHF
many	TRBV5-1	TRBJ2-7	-	TGCGCCAGCAGCCCGGGGACTCTCAATTCCTACGAGCAGTACTTC	CASSPGTLNSYEQYF
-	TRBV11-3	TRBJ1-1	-	TGTGCCAGCAGCTTAGATTCCCCGAACACTGAAGCTTTCTTT	CASSLDSPNTEAFF
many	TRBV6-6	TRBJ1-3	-	TGTGCCAGCAGAGATTCTCTCTCTGGAAACACCATATATTTT	CASRDSLSGNTIYF
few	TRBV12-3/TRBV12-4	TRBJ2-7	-	TGTGCCAGCAGTTTATCAGGGGCCCACTACGAGCAGTACTTC	CASSLSGAHYEQYF
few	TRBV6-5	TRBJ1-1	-	TGTGCCAGCAGCTTCGACAATGAAGCTTTCTTT	CASSFDNEAFF
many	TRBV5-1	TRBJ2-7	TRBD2	TGCGCCAGCAGCCCGACCGGGACTAGCGGGGTAAAAGGATCTTACGAGCAGTACTTC	CASSPTGTSGVKGSYEQYF
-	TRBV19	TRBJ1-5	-	TGTGCCAGTAGTATGAGAAGACAGGCACTTAATCAGCCCCAGCATTTT	CASSMRRQALNQPQHF
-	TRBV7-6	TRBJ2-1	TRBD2	TGTGCCAGCGAGGCGGGGGGAAGCTCCTACAATGAGCAGTTCTTC	CASEAGGSSYNEQFF
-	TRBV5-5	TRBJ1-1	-	TGTGCCAGCAGCCTTCCCACGACACCCGCTATCGAGCTCTTT	CASSLPTTPAIELF
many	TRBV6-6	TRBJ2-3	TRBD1	TGTGCCAGCAGTTACCGGAGTACAGGGGGCCGGGCAGATACGCAGTATTTT	CASSYRSTGGRADTQYF
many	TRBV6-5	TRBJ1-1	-	TGTGCCAGCAGTTACTGGGGGTCGGACACTGAAGCTTTCTTT	CASSYWGSDTEAFF
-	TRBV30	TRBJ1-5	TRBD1	TGTGCCTGGAGTGGGACAGGGGCTTCCAATCAGCCCCAGCATTTT	CAWSGTGASNQPQHF
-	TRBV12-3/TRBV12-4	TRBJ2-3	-	TGTGCCAGCAGTCCCCGGGCCCGGTTCACAGATACGCAGTATTTT	CASSPRARFTDTQYF
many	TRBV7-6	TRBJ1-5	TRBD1	TGTGCCAGCAGCCCCGGATGGACAGGGCCTAGCAATCAGCCCCAGCATTTT	CASSPGWTGPSNQPQHF
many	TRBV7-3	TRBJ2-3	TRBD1	TGTGCCAGCAGCCGGGGACAGGGCGGCACAGATACGCAGTATTTT	CASSRGQGGTDTQYF
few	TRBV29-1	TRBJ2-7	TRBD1	TGCAGCGTTGGACAGGGGGGCTACGAGCAGTACTTC	CSVGQGGYEQYF
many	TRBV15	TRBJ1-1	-	TGTGCCACCAGCTCCGGCCAGGATGAAGCTTTCTTT	CATSSGQDEAFF
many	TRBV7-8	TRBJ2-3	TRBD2	TGTGCCAGCAGCTTAGGCGGGGGGGCCGTCGCAGATACGCAGTATTTT	CASSLGGGAVADTQYF
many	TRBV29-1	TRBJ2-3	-	TGCAGCGTTGAAGGACTCGCAGGGGATACGCAGTATTTT	CSVEGLAGDTQYF
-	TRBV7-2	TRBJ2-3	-	TGTGCCAGCAGCTTCTTCGCAGATACGCAGTATTTT	CASSFFADTQYF
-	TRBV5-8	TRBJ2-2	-	TGTGCCAGCAGCTGGATGGGTGGCGGGGAGCTGTTTTTT	CASSWMGGGELFF
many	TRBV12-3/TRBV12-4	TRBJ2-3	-	TGTGCCAGCAGTTTTTCCGGGGAAGGCGCAGATACGCAGTATTTT	CASSFSGEGADTQYF
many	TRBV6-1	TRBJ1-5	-	TGTGCCAGCAGTGAAGCTGACGAAAGCAATCAGCCCCAGCATTTT	CASSEADESNQPQHF
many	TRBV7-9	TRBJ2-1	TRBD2	TGTGCCAGCAGCTCATTAACCGGGACTAGCGGATTCAATGAGCAGTTCTTC	CASSSLTGTSGFNEQFF